This TCR beta chain originates from a study of shared T cell receptors in the human thymus. Sequencing used immunoSEQ multiplex PCR; TCRdb keeps in-frame clones, though not all of them. The sample consists of hundreds of thousands of clones, more than 70% of them appearing once. V lost 6 bases and J lost 5, with 10 bases in between. The CDR3 totals 12 residues. Germline V gives CDR1 MNHNS, CDR2 SASEGT. These same records also appear under a second study, on human thymus T cells. This second report adds: Finnish infants who were healthy and having corrective surgery for congenital heart defects made up the donors. Resections obtained during corrective heart surgery supplied the thymus tissue. Seemingly biased V and J gene usage marked thymic and blood repertoires. Related research has reported that thymic repertoires overlap highly among unrelated individuals.

The sequencing sample was made of thymocytes. J is TRBJ1-2 and V is TRBV6-1; D is ambiguous. The sequence derives from a boy in the first two years of life with a congenital heart defect. CDR3 DNA sequence: TGTGCCAGCAGGGACCGGGGATATGGCTACACCTTC. Protein product: CASRDRGYGYTF.